This TCR beta chain was found in a study of T cell repertoires in cytomegalovirus infection. Whole-study context: An indication of both CMV infection and matching HLA type came from public TCR beta signatures.

Germline assignment: CDR1 SGHVS and CDR2 FQNEAQ. The CDR3 is made up of 16 amino acids. Between the trimmed V and J ends, which lost 0 bases and 2 bases, there was a span of 11 bases. MiXCR, applied by TCRdb to the reads, yields one record per CDR3 protein. The data contain tens of thousands of distinct CDR3 sequences, 20% to 25% of them singletons. Comments on this clonotype: Its matching antigen is unknown.

The J gene is TRBJ1-5, the V gene TRBV7-8; D is unclear. The sequence came from a human donor in good health (CMV status not recorded). Some clones in this sample may be carry-over from other donors' samples. The starting material was CD8+ T cells from cultured PBMCs, obtained from culture after CMV antigen stimulation. The DNA for the CDR3 is TGTGCCAGCAGCTTAGCACACCCGTCGGGCAATCAGCCCCAGCATTTT. Its translation: CASSLAHPSGNQPQHF.